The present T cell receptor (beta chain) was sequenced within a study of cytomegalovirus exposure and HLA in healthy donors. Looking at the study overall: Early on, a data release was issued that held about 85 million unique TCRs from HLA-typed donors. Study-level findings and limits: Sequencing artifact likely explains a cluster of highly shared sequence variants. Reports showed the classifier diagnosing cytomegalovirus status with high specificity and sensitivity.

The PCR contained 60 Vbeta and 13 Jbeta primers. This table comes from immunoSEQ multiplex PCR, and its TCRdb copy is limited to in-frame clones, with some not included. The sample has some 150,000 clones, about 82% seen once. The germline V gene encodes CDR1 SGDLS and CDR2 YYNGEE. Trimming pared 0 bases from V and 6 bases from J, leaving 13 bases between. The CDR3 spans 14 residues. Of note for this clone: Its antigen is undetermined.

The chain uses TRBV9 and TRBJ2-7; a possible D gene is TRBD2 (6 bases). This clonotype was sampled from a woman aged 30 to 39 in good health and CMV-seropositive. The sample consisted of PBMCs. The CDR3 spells CASSVAPEGSEQYF. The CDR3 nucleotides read TGTGCCAGCAGCGTAGCTCCGGAGGGCTCCGAGCAGTACTTC.